This TCR beta chain was sequenced for a study of beta chain features in type 1 diabetes. Study summary: Cells sorted and examined across all samples totaled approximately 100,000,000.

TCRB transcripts that were expressed got sequenced, as all of the isolated RNA had been reverse transcribed. Assay used: immunoSEQ multiplex PCR; TCRdb lists only in-frame clones, some missing. The sample shows hundreds of thousands of clones, 14% to 15% of them seen only once. V was trimmed by 4 bases and J by 2 bases, leaving 9 bases between them. Germline loops: CDR1 LGHNA, CDR2 YSLEER. The CDR3 spans 15 residues. Overall study results and limits: Cells with high TCR expression could be over-represented when cDNA is sequenced. Shortening of TCRB CDR3s, moderate but significant, appeared in all four CD4+ subsets of Type 1 diabetes patients.

In total, each donor contributed a single heparinised blood draw that averaged about 100 mL. In this sample, this clone turned up a few times. What it binds is not known. The chain carries TRBV4-3 and TRBJ2-6; D perhaps matches TRBD2 (5 bases). Sequencing was carried out using naive CD4+ T cells from blood. The TCR originated in a man aged 18 to 30 with type 1 diabetes. The CDR3 DNA sequence: TGCGCCAGCAGCCTGGTGAGGGCTGGGGCCAACGTCCTGACTTTC. It is translated as CASSLVRAGANVLTF.